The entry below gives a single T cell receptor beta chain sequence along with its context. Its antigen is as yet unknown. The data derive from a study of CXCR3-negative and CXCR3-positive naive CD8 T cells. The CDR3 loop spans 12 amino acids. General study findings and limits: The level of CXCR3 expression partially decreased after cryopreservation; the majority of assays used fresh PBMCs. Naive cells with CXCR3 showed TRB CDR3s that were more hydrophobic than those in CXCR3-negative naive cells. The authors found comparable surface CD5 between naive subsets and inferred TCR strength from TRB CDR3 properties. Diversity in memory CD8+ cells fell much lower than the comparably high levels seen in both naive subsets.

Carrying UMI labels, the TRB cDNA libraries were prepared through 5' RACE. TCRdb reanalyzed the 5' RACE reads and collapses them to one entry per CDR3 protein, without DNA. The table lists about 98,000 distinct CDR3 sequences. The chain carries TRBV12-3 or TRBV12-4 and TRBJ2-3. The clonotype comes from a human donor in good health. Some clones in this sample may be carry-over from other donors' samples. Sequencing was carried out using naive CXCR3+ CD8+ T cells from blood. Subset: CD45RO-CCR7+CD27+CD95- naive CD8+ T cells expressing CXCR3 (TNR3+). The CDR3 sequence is CASSFERNTQYF.